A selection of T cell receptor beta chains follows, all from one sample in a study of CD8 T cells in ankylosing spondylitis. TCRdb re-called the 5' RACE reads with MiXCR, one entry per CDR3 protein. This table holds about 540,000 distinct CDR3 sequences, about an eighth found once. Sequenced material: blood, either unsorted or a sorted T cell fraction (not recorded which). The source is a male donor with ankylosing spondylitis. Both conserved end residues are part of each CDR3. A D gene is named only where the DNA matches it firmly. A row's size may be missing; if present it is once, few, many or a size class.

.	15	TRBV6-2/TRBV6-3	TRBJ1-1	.	CASINKGGQEFEAFF	TGTGCCAGCATCAACAAAGGAGGACAAGAGTTTGAAGCTTTCTTT
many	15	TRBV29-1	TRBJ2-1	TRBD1	CSAQTGTGVDDEQFF	TGCAGCGCTCAAACCGGGACAGGGGTTGACGATGAGCAGTTCTTC
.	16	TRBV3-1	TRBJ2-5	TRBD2	CASSQVAGGGQETQYF	TGTGCCAGCAGCCAAGTAGCGGGAGGGGGCCAAGAGACCCAGTACTTC
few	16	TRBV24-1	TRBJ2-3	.	CATSDSGPSGTDTQYF	TGTGCCACCAGTGACTCAGGACCCAGCGGAACAGATACGCAGTATTTT
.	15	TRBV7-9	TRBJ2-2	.	CASSLVQGIAGELFF	TGTGCCAGCAGCTTAGTACAGGGAATAGCCGGGGAGCTGTTTTTT
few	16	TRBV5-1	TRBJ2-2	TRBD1	CASRKAGTGTTGELFF	TGCGCCAGCAGAAAAGCCGGGACAGGGACCACCGGGGAGCTGTTTTTT
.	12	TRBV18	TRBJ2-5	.	CASSPEVETQYF	TGTGCCAGCTCACCAGAAGTAGAGACCCAGTACTTC
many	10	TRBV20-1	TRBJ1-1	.	CSARDPQGFF	TGCAGTGCTAGAGATCCCCAGGGGTTCTTT
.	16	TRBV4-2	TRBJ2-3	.	CASSGRDSTYTDTQYF	TGTGCCAGCAGCGGACGGGACTCGACTTACACAGATACGCAGTATTTT
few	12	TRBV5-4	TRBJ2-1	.	CASSSLETEQFF	TGTGCCAGCAGTTCTCTAGAGACTGAGCAGTTCTTC
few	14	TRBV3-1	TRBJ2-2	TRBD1	CASQDRVFAGELFF	TGTGCCAGCCAGGACAGGGTTTTCGCCGGGGAGCTGTTTTTT
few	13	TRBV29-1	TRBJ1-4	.	CSVKTGYNEKLFF	TGCAGCGTTAAGACAGGTTATAATGAAAAACTGTTTTTT
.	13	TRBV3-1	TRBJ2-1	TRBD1	CASSLGQVNEQFF	TGTGCCAGCAGCCTTGGACAGGTCAATGAGCAGTTCTTC
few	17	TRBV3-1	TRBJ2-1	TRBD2	CASSQEPSGRALDEQFF	TGTGCCAGCAGCCAAGAGCCCAGCGGGAGGGCCCTCGATGAGCAGTTCTTC
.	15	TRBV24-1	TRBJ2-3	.	CATSDLQASTDTQYF	TGTGCCACCAGTGATTTGCAAGCGAGCACAGATACGCAGTATTTT
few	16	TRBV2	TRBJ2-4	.	CASLTGERAAKNIQYF	TGTGCCAGCCTGACCGGGGAAAGGGCTGCCAAAAACATTCAGTACTTC
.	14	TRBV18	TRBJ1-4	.	CASSHGGGGEKLFF	TGTGCCAGCTCTCACGGTGGGGGAGGTGAAAAACTGTTTTTT
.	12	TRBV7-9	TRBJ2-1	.	CASHTNYNEQFF	TGTGCCAGCCACACAAACTACAATGAGCAGTTCTTC
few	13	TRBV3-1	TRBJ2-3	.	CASSQIRTDTQYF	TGTGCCAGCAGCCAAATAAGGACAGATACGCAGTATTTT
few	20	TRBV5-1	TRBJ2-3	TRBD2	CASSRFNPGLAGGSADTQYF	TGCGCCAGCAGCAGATTCAATCCCGGACTAGCGGGAGGGTCCGCAGATACGCAGTATTTT
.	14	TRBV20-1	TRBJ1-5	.	CSARGVSNNQPQHF	TGCAGTGCTAGAGGGGTCTCCAACAATCAGCCCCAGCATTTT
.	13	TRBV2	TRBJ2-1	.	CASRKTPNNEQFF	TGTGCCAGCAGAAAGACCCCGAACAATGAGCAGTTCTTC
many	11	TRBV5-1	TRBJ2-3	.	CASSIADTQYF	TGCGCCAGCAGTATTGCGGATACGCAGTATTTT
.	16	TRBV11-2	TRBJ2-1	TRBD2	CASSLEGAGRYNEQFF	TGTGCCAGCAGCTTAGAAGGAGCGGGACGGTACAATGAGCAGTTCTTC
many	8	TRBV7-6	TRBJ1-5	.	CASPLSRF	TGTGCCAGCCCCTTGTCTCGTTTT
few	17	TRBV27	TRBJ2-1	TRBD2	CATWQAGGPLQYNEQFF	TGTGCCACCTGGCAAGCGGGAGGGCCCTTACAATACAATGAGCAGTTCTTC
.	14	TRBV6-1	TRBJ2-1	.	CASTPLDRDNEQFF	TGTGCCAGCACCCCGTTGGACAGAGACAATGAGCAGTTCTTC
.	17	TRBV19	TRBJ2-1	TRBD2	CASSHGTSGSIHNEQFF	TGTGCCAGTAGTCACGGGACTAGCGGGAGTATCCACAATGAGCAGTTCTTC
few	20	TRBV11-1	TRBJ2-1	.	CASSSAVGLRGLLSYNEQFF	TGTGCCAGCAGCTCAGCCGTTGGACTTCGCGGGTTACTCTCCTACAATGAGCAGTTCTTC
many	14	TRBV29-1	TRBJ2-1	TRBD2	CSVAVAGANNEQFF	TGCAGCGTTGCCGTAGCGGGAGCTAACAATGAGCAGTTCTTC
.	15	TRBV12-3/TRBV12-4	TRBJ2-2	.	CASSYRAKGTGELFF	TGTGCCAGCAGTTACCGGGCCAAGGGCACCGGGGAGCTGTTTTTT
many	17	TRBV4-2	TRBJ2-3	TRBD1	CASSQEQGALVTDTQYF	TGTGCCAGCAGCCAGGAACAGGGGGCCCTAGTCACAGATACGCAGTATTTT
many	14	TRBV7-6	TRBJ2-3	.	CASSLRGFTDTQYF	TGTGCCAGCAGCTTAAGGGGTTTCACAGATACGCAGTATTTT
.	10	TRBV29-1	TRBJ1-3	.	CSVVENTIYF	TGCAGCGTTGTCGAGAACACCATATATTTT
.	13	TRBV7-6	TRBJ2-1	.	CASSPTDHQEQFF	TGTGCCAGCAGCCCGACGGACCACCAAGAGCAGTTCTTC
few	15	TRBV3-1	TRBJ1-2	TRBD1	CASSSRDRGFYGYTF	TGTGCCAGCAGCTCACGGGACAGGGGGTTCTATGGCTACACCTTC
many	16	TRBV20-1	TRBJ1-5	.	CSARSVVGADNQPQHF	TGCAGTGCTAGATCCGTGGTGGGGGCAGACAATCAGCCCCAGCATTTT